The sequence of this T cell receptor (beta chain) was determined in a study of cytomegalovirus exposure and HLA in healthy donors. Study details: Genetic ancestry analysis placed over 65% of the roughly 400 donors that were genotyped in the Caucasian-associated cluster.

Study-level findings and limits: As confirmed in vitro, three CMV-associated chains were specific for CMV antigens. Fewer N-insertions than the roughly 600-donor mean were reportedly shown by an Asian-associated ancestry cluster in a later analysis.

The germline gives CDR1 SNHLY, CDR2 FYNNEI. The CDR3 totals 17 residues. V shed 4 bases, J shed 2 bases, and the junction held 12 bases outside the gene matches. This clone was counted only a few times. Its antigen remains unknown. The PCR employed 60 Vbeta primers together with 13 Jbeta primers. The assay was immunoSEQ multiplex PCR, and TCRdb's table has in-frame clones only and misses some. The sample gives some 200,000 clones, about two thirds of which show up once; about 3% is in the top ten. This TCR was sampled from a man aged 35-49 years in good health and CMV-seropositive. The chain employs TRBV2 and TRBJ2-5; 8 bases fit TRBD1. The sample consisted of PBMCs. The chain's CDR3 is CASSGRSTGQGQETQYF. The CDR3 bases are TGTGCCAGCAGTGGGAGGAGTACCGGACAGGGACAAGAGACCCAGTACTTC. The complete variable domain, with remaining parts taken from reference TRBV2 and TRBJ2-5, reads EPEVTQTPSHQVTQMGQEVILRCVPISNHLYFYWYRQILGQKVEFLVSFYNNEISEKSEIFDDQFSVERPDGSNFTLKIRSTKLEDSAMYFCASSGRSTGQGQETQYFGPGTRLLVL.